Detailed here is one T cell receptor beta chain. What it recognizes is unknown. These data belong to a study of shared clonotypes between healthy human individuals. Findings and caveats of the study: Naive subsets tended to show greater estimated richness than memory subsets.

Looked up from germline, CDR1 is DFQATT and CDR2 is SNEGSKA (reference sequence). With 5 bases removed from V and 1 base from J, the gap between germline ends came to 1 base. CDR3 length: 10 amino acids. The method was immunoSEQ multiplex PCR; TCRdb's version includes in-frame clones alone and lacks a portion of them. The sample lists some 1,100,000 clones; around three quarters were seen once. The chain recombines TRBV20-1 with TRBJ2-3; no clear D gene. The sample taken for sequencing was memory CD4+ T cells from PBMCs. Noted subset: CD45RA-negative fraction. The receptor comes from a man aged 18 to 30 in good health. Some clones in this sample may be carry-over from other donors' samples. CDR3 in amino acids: CSACTDTQYF. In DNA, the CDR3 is TGCAGTGCTTGCACAGATACGCAGTATTTT.